A selection of T cell receptor beta chains follows, all from one sample in a study of PD-1 blockade in classical Hodgkin lymphoma. TCRdb keeps only in-frame clones here, not all; method: immunoSEQ multiplex PCR. This sample has almost 100,000 clones, with roughly 89% found just once. The sample consisted of peripheral blood mononuclear cells (PBMCs), taken at baseline. These receptors came from a human donor with classical Hodgkin lymphoma. Each CDR3 is given with its conserved first and last residue.

j_gene: TRBJ2-7
v_gene: TRBV9
CDR3aa: CASSVVSNSYEQYF

j_gene: TRBJ1-1
v_gene: TRBV28
CDR3aa: CASRVGAKAFF

j_gene: TRBJ2-7
v_gene: TRBV5-1
CDR3aa: CASSVRTSGEQYF

j_gene: TRBJ2-5
v_gene: TRBV30
CDR3aa: CAWSSGTGQETQYF

j_gene: TRBJ2-5
v_gene: TRBV5-1
CDR3aa: CASSLDLAGGMLTQYF

j_gene: TRBJ2-5
v_gene: TRBV18
CDR3aa: CASSPGETQYF

j_gene: TRBJ2-1
v_gene: TRBV11-3
CDR3aa: CASSLDPRLAGINEQFF

j_gene: TRBJ1-3
v_gene: TRBV9
CDR3aa: CASSVASNGNTIYF

j_gene: TRBJ2-7
v_gene: TRBV27
CDR3aa: CASSFGGIAREQYF

j_gene: TRBJ1-1
v_gene: TRBV5-1
CDR3aa: CASSDSMDEAFF

j_gene: TRBJ2-2
v_gene: TRBV5-1
CDR3aa: CASSLGGGTGTGELFF

j_gene: TRBJ2-7
v_gene: TRBV6-5
CDR3aa: CASSYSASGSVNEQYF

j_gene: TRBJ2-5
v_gene: TRBV7-6
CDR3aa: CASSIKTDIRETQYF

j_gene: TRBJ1-1
v_gene: TRBV27
CDR3aa: CASSLSKGGRPEAFF

j_gene: TRBJ1-5
v_gene: TRBV27
CDR3aa: CASSYSNQPQHF

j_gene: TRBJ2-7
v_gene: TRBV30
CDR3aa: CAWTRGGNRAYEQYF

j_gene: TRBJ1-2
v_gene: TRBV18
CDR3aa: CASSPPGTERSSGYTF

j_gene: TRBJ2-2
v_gene: TRBV28
CDR3aa: CASSLMGVAGDEGGELFF